A single sample gave rise to the 3 T cell receptor beta chains below, sequenced in a study of cytomegalovirus exposure and HLA in healthy donors (dated by TCRdb to about 2017). The method was the immunoSEQ multiplex PCR assay. TCRdb took over this immuneACCESS table, retaining in-frame rearrangements with V and J assigned. Such tables are incomplete; in checked studies, under half of the missing clones stem from an unresolved V gene, and the remainder is unexplained. In all, the sample holds about 130,000 clones, and around 86% of those were seen once. The top ten clones comprise more than 1.5% of the sample. Sequencing was done on a sample of PBMCs. These receptors came from a woman between 18 and 30 years old in good health and CMV-seronegative.

V is TRBV4-2 and J is TRBJ2-2; 7 bases agree with TRBD2. V dropped 1 base and J dropped 1; count of bases not matched to a gene: 3. This CDR3 has 16 amino acids. CDR1 and CDR2 from the germline V gene are LGHNA and YNFKEQ. Here the CDR3 DNA reads TGTGCCAGCAGCCAAGTCCTAGCGGTGAACACCGGGGAGCTGTTTTTT. Residues: CASSQVLAVNTGELFF.

This clone has a handful of counts. The rearrangement uses TRBV4-2 and TRBJ2-6, with D maybe TRBD1 (5 bases). From germline, CDR1 is LGHNA and CDR2 YNFKEQ. Trimming pared 1 base from V and 0 bases from J, leaving 7 bases between. The CDR3 spans 16 residues. The CDR3 coding sequence is TGTGCCAGCAGCCAAGCAGGGATCTCTGGGGCCAACGTCCTGACTTTC. The encoded protein is CASSQAGISGANVLTF.

V usage is TRBV5-4 and J usage is TRBJ2-2; a weak D match, TRBD1 (6 bases). The V end was cut by 4 bases, the J end by 4 bases, with 14 bases between. The germline CDR1 and CDR2 sequences are SGHNT and YYREEE (reference sequence). The CDR3 is 15 amino acids. DNA for the CDR3: TGTGCCAGCAGCCTGACAGGACTTGGCACCGGGGAGCTGTTTTTT. It specifies CASSLTGLGTGELFF.